This T cell receptor (beta chain) derives from a study of blood T cell repertoires in COVID-19 (dated by TCRdb to about 2020). About the study as a whole: Samples from collaborators originated in the United States, Italy and Spain and spanned both the acute and convalescent phases of COVID-19. Deeply sampled blood TCRbeta repertoires from subjects exposed to, actively infected with, or recovered from COVID-19 were included in the dataset. HLA class I and class II types, where available, came from metadata supplied by the sample provider rather than from assay-based typing. A freely available public database, intended as a resource for researchers studying the immune response to SARS-CoV-2, is where the repertoires were released. The samples were drawn from the first 160 participants of the ongoing ImmuneRACE study and from 1,254 subjects provided by 6 global collaborators. The prospective study material was composed of cDNA or gDNA derived from T cells, B-cell-depleted T cells, or PBMCs. Sample metadata almost always included a de-identified subject ID, COVID-19 status, age in years and sex.

Study-wide conclusions, independent of this receptor: The amount of clinical and demographic metadata varied by source and participant and was provided uncurated.

As encoded in the germline V gene (reference sequence), CDR1 is LNHDA while CDR2 is SQIVND. Inclusive of the bounding cysteine and phenylalanine, the CDR3 is 13 residues long. Only the CDR3 portion is preserved as DNA: 39 bases, with reading frame beginning at the first base. V loses 3 bases, J loses 5 bases, and the germline ends lie 8 bases apart. As to this clone: There is no known antigen for this receptor. Base qualities are missing; no much larger clone stands one base away.

Collaborating institutions collected whole blood in K2EDTA tubes following their own protocols. For TCRbeta analysis, collaborator samples were shipped as frozen whole blood, as isolated PBMCs, or as DNA extracted from either sample type. TCRbeta CDR3 regions were amplified from genomic DNA by means of the immunoSEQ Assay, a bias-controlled multiplex PCR. The study's own analysis went as follows. Nucleated cell counts per sample were estimated from amplification of reference gene primers within the assay. Sequence reads were collapsed and filtered to measure the absolute abundance of every unique TCRbeta CDR3 rearrangement. For each sample, productive Simpson clonality was calculated as the square root of Simpson's diversity index over productive rearrangements. TCRdb limited this immuneACCESS table to in-frame rearrangements with V and J called. A share of clones is missing; checked studies link under half to unresolved V genes, and the rest is unexplained. That table is the source of V, J and clone size, and D and trimming were worked out from the DNA. In all, the sample holds around 150,000 clones, and around four fifths of those were seen once. The ten biggest clones cover roughly 2% of the sample.

Sequencing used peripheral blood. The chain was built from TRBV19 and TRBJ1-5, with the D segment identity uncertain. The origin of this receptor is a man in his sixties or seventies with acute or convalescent COVID-19. The CDR3 region: CASSMSVDQPQHF. The nucleotides are TGTGCCAGTAGTATGTCGGTGGATCAGCCCCAGCATTTT. Beyond the CDR3, the reference TRBV19 and TRBJ1-5 genes provide the residues; the full variable domain reads: DGGITQSPKYLFRKEGQNVTLSCEQNLNHDAMYWYRQDPGQGLRLIYYSQIVNDFQKGDIAEGYSVSREKKESFPLTVTSAQKNPTAFYLCASSMSVDQPQHFGDGTRLSIL.